This is a list of T cell receptor beta chains from one sample in a study of Ad26.COV2.S vaccination and SARS-CoV-2 variants. Libraries were prepared by immunoSEQ multiplex PCR; TCRdb keeps only in-frame clonotypes and omits some of them. The repertoire has 510,000 or so clones, 87% of them found once; the top ten carry around 13%. The input for sequencing was peripheral blood, taken in a trial of Ad26.COV2.S vaccine versus placebo. These receptors all stem from a person between 18 and 65 years old who received the Ad26.COV2.S COVID-19 vaccine or a placebo. Both conserved end residues are part of each CDR3. The order of the fields is clone size, J gene, D gene, V gene, CDR3 DNA, CDR3 protein. D genes are given only for firm matches. Expanded clones are given a class, and other clones once, few, many or no size at all.

>-|TRBJ2-5|-|TRBV24-1
TGTGCCACCAGTGATTTCTTCCCGCAAGAGACCCAGTACTTC
CATSDFFPQETQYF
>-|TRBJ2-7|-|TRBV14
TGTGCCAGCAGCCCCGGGGGACAGACATACTACGAGCAGTACTTC
CASSPGGQTYYEQYF
>-|TRBJ1-2|TRBD1|TRBV18
TGTGCCAGCTCACCACCATCTAACAGGGGTAACTATGGCTACACCTTC
CASSPPSNRGNYGYTF
>-|TRBJ2-4|TRBD2|TRBV2
TGTGCCAGCAGTGCGGGACTAGCCAGTCAGTACTTC
CASSAGLASQYF
>-|TRBJ1-1|-|TRBV15
TGTGCCACCAGCAGAGGCCAGGCCACGATCATGAACACTGAAGCTTTCTTT
CATSRGQATIMNTEAFF
>-|TRBJ1-1|TRBD1|TRBV6-6
TGTGCCACCATCGAGGGAAACAGGGGAGAAGCAGCTGAAGCTTTCTTT
CATIEGNRGEAAEAFF
>-|TRBJ2-1|TRBD1|TRBV9
TGTGCCAGCAGCGCTTGGACAGGGATCTACAATGAGCAGTTCTTC
CASSAWTGIYNEQFF
>once|TRBJ1-5|TRBD1|TRBV27
TGTGCCAGCAGTTCGACAGGGAGCAATCAGCCCCAGCATTTT
CASSSTGSNQPQHF
>once|TRBJ2-1|TRBD2|TRBV9
TGTGCCAGCAGCGCGGGAGGAGGGGACAATGAGCAGTTCTTC
CASSAGGGDNEQFF
>-|TRBJ1-2|-|TRBV10-2
TGCGCCAGCAGTGACGTGGGGGAACGGCCCCTTGGCTACACCTTC
CASSDVGERPLGYTF
>-|TRBJ2-3|TRBD2|TRBV2
TGTGCCAGTTTAGCGGGAACCACAGATACGCAGTATTTT
CASLAGTTDTQYF
>once|TRBJ2-7|-|TRBV11-2
TGTGCCAGCAGCTTAGCATCAGGGTCCGGTGGGGAGCAGTACTTC
CASSLASGSGGEQYF
>-|TRBJ2-3|TRBD2|TRBV28
TGTGCCAGCAGTGCCGGGACTAGCGGGGTTCCTAGCACAGATACGCAGTATTTT
CASSAGTSGVPSTDTQYF
>-|TRBJ1-5|-|TRBV24-1
TGTGCCACCGGGTACCCGAGCAATCAGCCCCAGCATTTT
CATGYPSNQPQHF
>-|TRBJ1-2|-|TRBV5-4
TGTGCCAGCAGCTCCCGGGGGGGAACTAACTATGGCTACACCTTC
CASSSRGGTNYGYTF
>-|TRBJ1-1|-|TRBV6-5
TGTGCCAGCAGGCTACAAAGGGCGGGGGGCACTGAAGCTTTCTTT
CASRLQRAGGTEAFF
>-|TRBJ2-7|-|TRBV13
TGTGCCAGCAGCCATCGGAACTACGAGCAGTACTTC
CASSHRNYEQYF
>once|TRBJ2-3|-|TRBV7-2
TGTGCCAGCAGCTCCCTGGGTCGGAGGGCTGCCACAGATACGCAGTATTTT
CASSSLGRRAATDTQYF
>-|TRBJ1-1|-|TRBV15
TGTGCCACCAGCCCGAGGGTGCGGGGCACTGAAGCTTTCTTT
CATSPRVRGTEAFF
>-|TRBJ2-1|-|TRBV11-1
TGTGCCAGCAGCTTAGGGCTGGCCTCGTACTACAATGAGCAGTTCTTC
CASSLGLASYYNEQFF
>-|TRBJ2-2|TRBD2|TRBV11-3
TGTGCCAGCAGCTTAGCGGGAGGCCACACCGGGGAGCTGTTTTTT
CASSLAGGHTGELFF
>-|TRBJ2-1|TRBD1|TRBV2
TGTGCCAGCAGTGAGCCGACAGGGACCTACAATGAGCAGTTCTTC
CASSEPTGTYNEQFF
>-|TRBJ2-3|TRBD2|TRBV5-8
TGTGCCAGCAGCTTTGCGGGGGGCGCGACAGATACGCAGTATTTT
CASSFAGGATDTQYF
>once|TRBJ2-3|-|TRBV19
TGTGCCAGTAGTGTTGAGGGGGCAGGAGGGACAGATACGCAGTATTTT
CASSVEGAGGTDTQYF
>-|TRBJ2-4|-|TRBV5-1
TGCGCCAGCAGCTTGGGGGCAGGGAACAGGGCTATAGCCAAAAACATTCAGTACTTC
CASSLGAGNRAIAKNIQYF
>-|TRBJ1-1|-|TRBV29-1
TGCAGCGTAGGTAAGAACGTGGCCACTGAAGCTTTCTTT
CSVGKNVATEAFF
>-|TRBJ1-1|-|TRBV28
TGTGCCAGCAGTTTCTTCTCCGAAGCTTTCTTT
CASSFFSEAFF
>-|TRBJ2-7|-|TRBV3-1/TRBV3-2
TGTGCCAGCAGCCAAGAGGTGGGGTATGGGGAGCAGTACTTC
CASSQEVGYGEQYF
>once|TRBJ2-1|-|TRBV27
TGTGCCAGCAGTTTTTCCAGGGCCAATGAGCAGTTCTTC
CASSFSRANEQFF
>-|TRBJ2-1|-|TRBV28
TGTGCCAGCAGTTTACTTGGGGCACAGTTCTTC
CASSLLGAQFF
>once|TRBJ2-2|TRBD2|TRBV9
TGTGCCAGCAGCGTAGAACCTAGCGGGAGGGTCGGAGGCACCGGGGAGCTGTTTTTT
CASSVEPSGRVGGTGELFF
>-|TRBJ2-3|-|TRBV11-2
TGTGCCAGCAGCCTACAGGGTTGGGCAGATACGCAGTATTTT
CASSLQGWADTQYF
>few|TRBJ2-3|-|TRBV5-1
TGCGCCAGCAGCTTTGGGCGGGATACGCAGTATTTT
CASSFGRDTQYF
>-|TRBJ2-2|TRBD2|TRBV6-2/TRBV6-3
TGTGCCAGCAGCCTCCCAAAGACTAGCGGGAGGACCGGGGAGCTGTTTTTT
CASSLPKTSGRTGELFF
>-|TRBJ2-7|-|TRBV5-1
TGCGCCAGCAGCAGGCCCGGGGGAGGAGGCGAGCAGTACTTC
CASSRPGGGGEQYF
>-|TRBJ2-1|TRBD2|TRBV28
TGTGCCAGCAGTAACAGCGGGAGTTCGTACAATGAGCAGTTCTTC
CASSNSGSSYNEQFF
>-|TRBJ2-1|TRBD2|TRBV28
TGTGCCAGCAGTTTAGGACTAGCGAAGCTTGGGGGCGGGAATGAGCAGTTCTTC
CASSLGLAKLGGGNEQFF
>-|TRBJ2-3|-|TRBV6-5
TGTGCCAGCAGCCGTGACGGGCACGATACGCAGTATTTT
CASSRDGHDTQYF
>-|TRBJ1-4|-|TRBV6-5
TGTGCCAGCAGTTATAGGCAGAAAGGGGAAAAACTGTTTTTT
CASSYRQKGEKLFF
>-|TRBJ2-7|-|TRBV30
TGTGCCTGGAGCGGGACACCCCAGGGCGCCGAGCAGTACTTC
CAWSGTPQGAEQYF
>-|TRBJ1-1|-|TRBV29-1
TGCAGCGTTTCCTTACTGAACACTGAAGCTTTCTTT
CSVSLLNTEAFF
>few|TRBJ2-2|TRBD2|TRBV7-8
TGTGCCAGCAGGCAGGCGGGAGTCGGCACCGGGGAGCTGTTTTTT
CASRQAGVGTGELFF